This paragraph covers one T cell receptor beta chain sequence. Its antigen remains undetermined. This sample was taken from a study of cytomegalovirus exposure and HLA in healthy donors (dated by TCRdb to the late 2010s). Concerning the study at large: An earlier analysis of approximately 640 of the donors reported 250 to 300 Gb of sequence data and roughly 100 million unique TCR beta sequences from roughly 200 million T cells. Of the 300 to 450 genotyped donors, 65% to 90% were placed in the genetic ancestry cluster associated with self-reported Caucasian donors. Genome-wide SNP genotypes for about 55% of the roughly 670 donors were used in a later genetic analysis, which treated that subset as a discovery cohort. An early release that covered roughly 600 HLA-typed donors contained around 300 gigabases of sequencing data and roughly 84 million unique TCR sequences. Typing coverage differed by locus: A, B, C, DRB1 and DQB1 were typed in roughly 620-630 donors, DQA1 in about 500, DPA1 in over 600, and DPB1 in about 450. HLA typing covered class I and class II loci at four-digit resolution. Donor age, sex, ethnicity and CMV serostatus were collected together with the repertoire data. The study aimed to test whether signatures of past pathogen exposure could be identified by cataloging public T cell receptors. Roughly 5 DR-DQ haplotypes were handled as single units for association and clustering, since linkage in the cohort was strong. In an earlier analysis of a few hundred of the donors, high-throughput TCR beta sequencing was used to judge whether each TCR beta V gene segment behaved as functional or pseudogenic. To study patterns of TCR occurrence, a later analysis re-analyzed previously published TCR beta repertoires from around 700 donors and added high-resolution HLA genotyping. The study profiled the T cell repertoires of hundreds of subjects by immunosequencing and related them to cytomegalovirus serostatus. Among around 400 genotyped donors of the cohort, an average of about 240,000 unique TCR beta nucleotide sequences were sequenced per donor, roughly 18% of them non-productive. The study combined high-throughput TCR immunosequencing, statistical association of individual TCRs with disease status, and machine learning to predict cytomegalovirus infection status. All discovery cohort repertoires had been generated using a single sequencing platform. Besides the first cohort of 550 to 750 subjects, a separate validation cohort made up of roughly 130 different subjects was used. In the later analysis, no new phenotypic data were used to find candidate immune exposures; instead, reliance was placed on TCR beta sequences and their occurrence across donors.

Reading from cysteine to phenylalanine, the CDR3 counts 12 amino acids. Only the CDR3 region is kept as DNA, spanning 36 bases read in frame from base 1. CDR1 and CDR2 were assigned from the germline V gene (reference sequence) as GTSNPN and SVGIG. Trimming leaves V shorter by 3 bases and J shorter by 3 bases, with the junction holding 0 bases beyond the gene matches. What the study reported, not specific to this receptor: A later genetic analysis reported fewer N-insertions in productive TCRs among donors in an Asian-associated ancestry cluster than the approximately 670-donor mean. The authors suggested that the approach could potentially be generalized to other disease states and immunological phenotypes. Linkage disequilibrium might explain the correlated functional status among segregating V segments, but an unknown experimental factor could not be excluded. In a later analysis, some 18,000 TCR beta sequences were associated with specific HLA alleles at a false discovery rate of 0.05. In this cohort, only TCR beta chains were sequenced, and detectable features were limited by the absence of alpha or paired-chain data. Because HLA typing was missing for some donors at each locus, association tests included only the typed subset. According to a later analysis, most CMV-associated TCR beta chains appeared to be HLA-restricted, and the HLA associations seemed to be driven largely by CMV exposure. Roughly uniform sequencing depth across donors was assumed in presence/absence analyses, although this assumption may not hold. In an earlier analysis of more than 500 of the donors, most TCR beta V segments appeared in productive rearrangements about 87% or about 30% of the time, broadly matching IMGT annotations. When HLA alleles, especially DR and DQ, strongly co-occurred, TCR associations were difficult to assign to individual alleles. According to a later analysis, TCR association rates differed among HLA loci, with DRB1 alleles showing the most associated TCRs and HLA-C alleles showing the fewest. Approximately 16 rarely observed V segments, including chromosome 9 orphons, were excluded from the earlier analysis of approximately 500 of the donors because counts were too low. In a later analysis, HLA-associated TCR beta chains were found to be more clonally expanded and to have lower generation probabilities than equally common non-associated chains. A cluster of highly shared sequence variants was judged likely to be a technical artifact of the sequencing pipeline. For the cohort, immune exposure information was limited to CMV serostatus. Most TCR sequences were seen in very few donors, while some public TCRs were found in many individuals. The classifier was reported to diagnose cytomegalovirus status with high specificity and sensitivity in both the original and validation cohorts. Because the 87-base-pair reads could not distinguish some IMGT-functional V segments, including TRBV6-2 and TRBV6-3, those segments were excluded. The study listed approximately 150 TCR beta chains as associated with cytomegalovirus. In a later analysis, several top co-occurrence clusters were reported to appear linked to parvovirus B19, influenza, CMV and Epstein-Barr virus. Three of the identified cytomegalovirus-associated TCR beta chains were confirmed in vitro to be specific for cytomegalovirus antigens. In a later genetic analysis, a missense DCLRE1C variant was associated with V-gene and J-gene trimming of TCR beta chains, and the association was replicated in an independent cohort. A further reported finding was that TCR beta sequences accurately predicted the HLA-A and HLA-B alleles for most subjects in the first cohort.

The library was made by the immunoSEQ multiplex PCR assay. The multiplex PCR relied on a mix of 60 forward primers for TCR Vbeta segments and 13 reverse primers for TCR Jbeta segments. A multiplex PCR assay on genomic DNA amplified the CDR3 region of rearranged TCR beta genes. The Illumina HiSeq System was used to sequence the amplified TCR beta libraries as 87-base-pair reads. Concerning the study's data processing: A later analysis counted approximately 74 million unique TCR beta chains across the 690 or so repertoires, and roughly 10 million of these chains were shared by at least two donors. A nearest-neighbor algorithm error-corrected the raw reads and collapsed the reads into unique sequences, merging closely related sequences to remove PCR and sequencing errors. To assign V, D and J gene segments, CDR3 sequences were aligned to IMGT reference sequences. For a sequence to be retained, a match of at least six nucleotides to both a V gene segment and a J gene segment was required. A rearrangement counted as productive if the CDR3 had no stop codons and remained in frame with V and J, and every other rearrangement counted as non-productive. Following IMGT convention, CDR3 was defined as the stretch from the second conserved V-encoded cysteine up to the conserved J-encoded phenylalanine. In an earlier analysis of around 570 of the donors, sequences lacking an unambiguous match to a single V gene segment were excluded. An earlier analysis of 587 of the donors called V segments functional above 56.7% productive rearrangements and segregating when the between-donor standard deviation exceeded 5%. A statistical classification framework was developed to diagnose cytomegalovirus status using the catalog of TCR beta chain sequences. V and J gene assignment, in a later analysis, came from comparing TCR nucleotide sequences with IMGT/GENE-DB human TR gene sequences. A later analysis assigned CDR3 sequences and most-parsimonious VDJ recombination scenarios with the TCRdist pipeline. In a later analysis, every TCR beta chain was defined by the combination of its CDR3 amino acid sequence and its V-gene family, and reads without a unique V-gene family were dropped. To address suspected cross-contamination and a sequencing artifact, a later analysis removed 550 to 750 highly shared, low-generation-probability nucleotide sequences. In a later analysis, a clonal expansion index for each public chain was calculated from normalized within-repertoire ranks of inferred template counts. In a later analysis, generation probabilities were computed with a VDJ recombination model fitted to out-of-frame rearrangements, and the resulting probabilities were checked against IGoR. Hypergeometric tests were used in a later analysis to score TCR-TCR, TCR-HLA and TCR-CMV co-occurrence, with a repertoire-size bias correction applied to the TCR pairs. To estimate false discovery rates, a later analysis permuted the HLA or CMV assignments 20 times. In a later analysis, co-occurring TCRs were grouped using DBSCAN, with TCRdist sequence similarity added in when clustering inside HLA-allele-positive subsets. For co-occurrence clustering, repertoires with fewer than 30,000 or more than 120,000 public chains were excluded, along with roughly 5 repertoires with anomalous nucleotide sharing. The clones in this table, taken by TCRdb from immuneACCESS, are in-frame only. Not every clone is retained; where verified, under half of the shortfall comes from an unresolved V gene, and the cause of the rest is unknown. That table supplies the V and J calls and clone size; D and trimming were determined from the DNA. The table kept for this sample lists approximately 150,000 clones. The ten largest clones add up to around 1.6% of the sample.

The cohort consisted of 666 healthy bone marrow donors. All cohort members were sampled while nominally healthy, although unrecorded immune exposures were likely present. The donor tested CMV seronegative and was one of the 352 seronegative cohort members. A peripheral blood sample was provided by each donor, and peripheral blood mononuclear cells were used for TCR beta sequencing. Genomic DNA was extracted from the blood cell samples with the Qiagen DNeasy Blood Extraction Kit. The material sequenced was PBMCs. This receptor was taken from a woman aged 45-65 years in good health and CMV-seronegative. The rearrangement combines TRBV30 with TRBJ2-7, with TRBD2 identical over 9 junction bases. The CDR3 region has the sequence CAWRAGGYEQYF. The nucleotides read TGTGCCTGGAGAGCGGGGGGCTACGAGCAGTACTTC.